This passage covers 25 T cell receptor beta chains from one sample sequenced in a study of control samples from healthy donors and cancer patients. This table comes from immunoSEQ multiplex PCR, and its TCRdb copy is limited to in-frame clones, with some not included. The profile covers 150,000 to 200,000 clones, with 90% to 95% appearing a single time and over 1.3% taken by the ten largest. Source material: blood. These receptors came from a woman aged 18-29 years in good health.

The chain combines TRBV19 with TRBJ2-7; tentatively, D is TRBD1 or TRBD2 (5 bases each). CDR3 length equals 14 residues. Germline V CDR1 and CDR2: LNHDA, SQIVND (reference sequence). V was pared by 6 bases and J by 3 bases, with 15 bases between. CDR3 loop: CASSSGRSSYEQYF. The CDR3 DNA reads TGTGCCAGTAGCTCGGGACGGTCCAGCTACGAGCAGTACTTC.

The chain employs TRBV25-1 and TRBJ2-1; D is unresolved. Germline V lookup: CDR1 MGHDK, CDR2 SYGVNS. V lost 3 bases, J lost 7 bases, and 13 bases lay in between. The CDR3 consists of 14 residues. The CDR3 is CASSDAFRTNEQFF. The CDR3 DNA reads as TGTGCCAGCAGTGATGCCTTTCGGACGAATGAGCAGTTCTTC.

This clone was seen once. The J gene is TRBJ2-3, the V gene TRBV7-2; TRBD2 matches 10 bases. The CDR3 has 17 amino acids. From germline, CDR1 is SGHTA and CDR2 FQGNSA. The junction had 13 bases not matched to a gene; V was cut back by 6 bases and J by 4 bases. Here the CDR3 reads CASRNSAGGGLADTQYF. The CDR3 nucleotides are TGTGCCAGCAGGAATTCAGCGGGGGGGGGCCTAGCAGATACGCAGTATTTT.

The chain employs TRBV18 and TRBJ1-6; maybe TRBD1 (5 bases). The length of the CDR3 is 13 residues. V lost 8 bases and J 3 bases, leaving 8 bases between the germline ends. Germline loops: CDR1 KGHSH, CDR2 LQKENI. In nucleotides, the CDR3 is TGTGCCAGCAAAGACAGCTATAATTCACCCCTCCACTTT. Its protein is CASKDSYNSPLHF. Filled out from reference TRBV18 and TRBJ1-6, the complete variable domain reads NAGVMQNPRHLVRRRGQEARLRCSPMKGHSHVYWYRQLPEEGLKFMVYLQKENIIDESGMPKERFSAEFPKEGPSILRIQQVVRGDSAAYFCASKDSYNSPLHFGNGTRLTVT.

This clone was recorded only once. The chain is built from TRBV6-5 and TRBJ1-1, with D tentatively TRBD1 (5 bases). Germline V lookup: CDR1 MNHEY, CDR2 SVGAGI. Trimming removed 8 bases from V and 0 bases from J, with 10 bases in between. The CDR3 length is 13 residues. CDR3 DNA sequence: TGTGCCAGCCTGCCAGGGATGAACACTGAAGCTTTCTTT. Amino acids: CASLPGMNTEAFF.

This chain joins TRBV5-4 and TRBJ2-1; possibly TRBD1 or TRBD2 for D (5 bases each). V lost 7 bases to trimming and J lost 6 bases, with 20 bases between them. There are 15 residues in the CDR3. Germline CDR1 is SGHNT and CDR2 is YYREEE (reference sequence). Written as DNA, the CDR3 is TGTGCCAGCCTTCGGCATACACCAGGGAGCAATGAGCAGTTCTTC. It codes for CASLRHTPGSNEQFF.

This clone occurred once. The chain is built from TRBV13 and TRBJ2-4; tentative D call: TRBD1 (5 bases). The CDR3 totals 16 residues. The germline CDR1 and CDR2 sequences are PRHDT and FYEKMQ (reference sequence). Trimming cost V 5 bases and J 0 bases, with 14 bases left between them. CDR3 protein: CASSPVGAVAKNIQYF. CDR3 coding DNA: TGTGCCAGCAGCCCAGTTGGGGCCGTAGCCAAAAACATTCAGTACTTC.

The CDR3 DNA sequence: TGCGCCAGCAGCTTGGAGTCTGTTGGTCGCGGAGAGGAGCAGTTCTTC. Translating gives CASSLESVGRGEEQFF. The chain links TRBV5-1 to TRBJ2-1; no reliable D call. Germline CDR1 is SGHRS and CDR2 is YFSETQ. Between the trimmed V and J ends, which lost 0 bases and 10 bases, there was a span of 20 bases. The CDR3 runs 16 residues. Full variable domain (outside the CDR3, taken from reference TRBV5-1 and TRBJ2-1): KAGVTQTPRYLIKTRGQQVTLSCSPISGHRSVSWYQQTPGQGLQFLFEYFSETQRNKGNFPGRFSGRQFSNSRSEMNVSTLELGDSALYLCASSLESVGRGEEQFFGPGTRLTVL.

The CDR3 DNA sequence: TGTGCCAGCTCACCCGGCGTAGCGGGAGGCGAGCAGTACTTC. Its translation is CASSPGVAGGEQYF. The chain has TRBV18 and TRBJ2-7, with 10 bases that match TRBD2. J lost 6 bases, V lost 3 bases, and 5 bases had no gene match. Germline V gene sequence: CDR1 KGHSH, CDR2 LQKENI. CDR3 length equals 14 residues.

The V and J genes are TRBV5-1 and TRBJ1-1; tentatively, D is TRBD1 (6 bases). The CDR3 loop spans 14 amino acids. The ends were cut back, 5 bases at V and 1 base at J, with 12 bases in the middle. CDR1 is SGHRS, CDR2 YFSETQ, per germline. The CDR3 region has the DNA TGCGCCAGCAGGTCCCGACAGGAGAACACTGAAGCTTTCTTT. Encoded protein: CASRSRQENTEAFF.

This sequence joins TRBV19 and TRBJ1-2; D call uncertain. This CDR3 has 14 residues. V lost 4 bases and J lost 4, with 13 bases in between. Looked up from germline, CDR1 is LNHDA and CDR2 is SQIVND (reference sequence). CDR3 DNA sequence: TGTGCCAGTAGTACTTCCGGGCCCGCCTATGGCTACACCTTC. Translating it yields CASSTSGPAYGYTF. Full variable domain (missing parts from reference TRBV19 and TRBJ1-2): DGGITQSPKYLFRKEGQNVTLSCEQNLNHDAMYWYRQDPGQGLRLIYYSQIVNDFQKGDIAEGYSVSREKKESFPLTVTSAQKNPTAFYLCASSTSGPAYGYTFGSGTRLTVV.

The chain uses TRBV6-2 or TRBV6-3 and TRBJ1-5; D unclear. Germline V gene sequence: CDR1 MNHEY, CDR2 SVGEGT. The CDR3 runs 14 residues. Trimming took 8 bases from V and 0 from J, leaving 11 bases between them. The CDR3 loop reads CASGPRYSNQPQHF. The CDR3 DNA reads as TGTGCCAGCGGCCCGAGATATAGCAATCAGCCCCAGCATTTT.

The rearrangement uses TRBV7-2 and TRBJ1-6; D call uncertain. V was trimmed by 4 bases and J by 6 bases, leaving 13 bases between them. Germline lookup yields CDR1 SGHTA and CDR2 FQGNSA. The CDR3 sequence is 15 residues long. Written as DNA, the CDR3 is TGTGCCAGCAGCTCCTGGCCGTGGGGTAATTCACCCCTCCACTTT. The encoded protein is CASSSWPWGNSPLHF.

This chain uses TRBV12-5 with TRBJ1-4, with TRBD1 as a possible D gene (5 bases). CDR3 length: 16 residues. Trimming cost V 2 bases and J 3 bases, with 13 bases left between them. Germline V gene data show CDR1 as LGHNT and CDR2 as FRNRAP. In DNA, the CDR3 is TGTGCTAGTGGTTTGTCCCAAGCAGGGTCTAATGAAAAACTGTTTTTT. This encodes CASGLSQAGSNEKLFF. Full variable domain (rest looked up from reference TRBV12-5 and TRBJ1-4): DARVTQTPRHKVTEMGQEVTMRCQPILGHNTVFWYRQTMMQGLELLAYFRNRAPLDDSGMPKDRFSAEMPDATLATLKIQPSEPRDSAVYFCASGLSQAGSNEKLFFGSGTQLSVL.

V gene TRBV7-2 combines with J gene TRBJ2-6, with D hard to call. The CDR3 spans 14 residues. Germline assignment: CDR1 SGHTA and CDR2 FQGNSA. V lost 3 bases and J 0 bases, leaving 3 bases between the germline ends. CDR3 region: CASSFGSGANVLTF. CDR3 nucleotide sequence: TGTGCCAGCAGCTTCGGCTCTGGGGCCAACGTCCTGACTTTC.

The chain recombines TRBV5-1 with TRBJ1-1; 7 nucleotides agree with TRBD1. Germline V gene lookup returns CDR1 SGHRS and CDR2 YFSETQ. Trimming removed 0 bases from V and 4 bases from J; junction bases left unmatched: 6. There are 15 residues in the CDR3. CDR3 nucleotides: TGCGCCAGCAGCTTGGGACAGGGCCTCGGCACTGAAGCTTTCTTT. This codes for CASSLGQGLGTEAFF.

The genes are TRBV3-1 (or the pseudogene TRBV3-2) and TRBJ2-3, with 11 bases identical to TRBD1. The CDR3 has 20 amino acids. Germline lookup yields CDR1 LGHDT and CDR2 YNNKEL (reference sequence). The ends lost 0 bases at V and 3 bases at J; junction bases unmatched: 14. The CDR3 DNA sequence: TGTGCCAGCAGCCAAGAGGCCCTAGGACAGGGGGCGAAATGGACAGATACGCAGTATTTT. Amino acid sequence: CASSQEALGQGAKWTDTQYF.

The chain links TRBV12-5 to TRBJ1-2, with D possibly matching TRBD1 (5 bases). The germline CDR1 and CDR2 sequences are LGHNT and FRNRAP. This CDR3 has 13 residues. Trimming shortened V by 3 bases and J by 4 bases, and 9 bases separated the two germline ends. CDR3 DNA: TGTGCTAGTGGTTTCCAGGGAGGCTATGGCTACACCTTC. The encoded protein is CASGFQGGYGYTF.

Note on this clone: Other DNA sequences in the sample encode the same CDR3. CDR3 DNA: TGTGCCAGTAGTATAGGACGAGGGACTGAAGCTTTCTTT. Protein: CASSIGRGTEAFF. The chain employs TRBV19 and TRBJ1-1; no definite D call. The germline V gene has CDR1 LNHDA and CDR2 SQIVND (reference sequence). This CDR3 is built from 13 residues. V was clipped by 1 base and J by 5 bases, with 8 bases between them.

The chain joins TRBV27 to TRBJ1-2; no clear D. V lost 4 bases and J lost 4, with 25 bases in between. This CDR3 region has 18 residues. From germline, CDR1 is MNHEY and CDR2 SMNVEV (reference sequence). The CDR3 reads CASSSLFYTNSRGYGYTF. Here the CDR3 DNA reads TGTGCCAGCAGTTCCCTATTCTACACGAATAGCCGGGGCTATGGCTACACCTTC.

The rearrangement joins TRBV15 to TRBJ2-1, with a tentative D call TRBD1 (6 bases). Looked up from germline, CDR1 is LNHNV and CDR2 is YYDKDF (reference sequence). The CDR3 extends over 15 amino acids. Trimming removed 1 base at V and 8 bases at J, with 15 bases between. The CDR3 DNA reads as TGTGCCACCAGCAGAGGGCCAGGGGAATTGCATGAGCAGTTCTTC. Protein sequence: CATSRGPGELHEQFF.

The CDR3: CASSQDHTGTGDNEQFF. Here the CDR3 DNA reads TGCGCCAGCAGCCAGGACCATACCGGGACAGGGGACAATGAGCAGTTCTTC. The chain carries TRBV4-1 and TRBJ2-1, with 10 bases that match TRBD1. Looked up from germline, CDR1 is MGHRA and CDR2 is YSYEKL. V trimming: 3 bases; J trimming: 5 bases; junction bases outside the gene matches: 10. The CDR3 runs to 17 residues.

This clone was counted a single time. This chain uses TRBV19 with TRBJ2-7; 9 positions match TRBD1. CDR1 LNHDA and CDR2 SQIVND come from the germline V gene (reference sequence). This CDR3 is built from 15 residues. Trimming at V came to 5 bases and at J to 4 bases, leaving 9 bases not matched to a gene. DNA for the CDR3: TGTGCCAGTAGTTTGACAGGGGGTCGAGGATACGAGCAGTACTTC. Translated: CASSLTGGRGYEQYF. Full variable domain (rest looked up from reference TRBV19 and TRBJ2-7): DGGITQSPKYLFRKEGQNVTLSCEQNLNHDAMYWYRQDPGQGLRLIYYSQIVNDFQKGDIAEGYSVSREKKESFPLTVTSAQKNPTAFYLCASSLTGGRGYEQYFGPGTRLTVT.

This chain connects TRBV5-1 to TRBJ1-1; tentative D call: TRBD1 (6 bases). Germline-derived CDR1 and CDR2 are SGHRS and YFSETQ. This CDR3 is 16 amino acids long. V was pared by 3 bases and J by 2 bases, with 17 bases between. The CDR3: CASSYGTPGRNTEAFF. CDR3 nucleotide sequence: TGCGCCAGCAGCTATGGGACACCCGGGAGAAACACTGAAGCTTTCTTT.

The rearrangement joins TRBV25-1 to TRBJ2-2; D is ambiguous. Trimming left V 5 bases short and J 1 base short, with 11 bases between. The CDR3 sequence is 15 residues long. Per the germline V gene, CDR1 is MGHDK and CDR2 is SYGVNS. This CDR3 is CASSPPARNTGELFF. The CDR3, as DNA: TGTGCCAGCAGTCCCCCGGCGCGGAACACCGGGGAGCTGTTTTTT.